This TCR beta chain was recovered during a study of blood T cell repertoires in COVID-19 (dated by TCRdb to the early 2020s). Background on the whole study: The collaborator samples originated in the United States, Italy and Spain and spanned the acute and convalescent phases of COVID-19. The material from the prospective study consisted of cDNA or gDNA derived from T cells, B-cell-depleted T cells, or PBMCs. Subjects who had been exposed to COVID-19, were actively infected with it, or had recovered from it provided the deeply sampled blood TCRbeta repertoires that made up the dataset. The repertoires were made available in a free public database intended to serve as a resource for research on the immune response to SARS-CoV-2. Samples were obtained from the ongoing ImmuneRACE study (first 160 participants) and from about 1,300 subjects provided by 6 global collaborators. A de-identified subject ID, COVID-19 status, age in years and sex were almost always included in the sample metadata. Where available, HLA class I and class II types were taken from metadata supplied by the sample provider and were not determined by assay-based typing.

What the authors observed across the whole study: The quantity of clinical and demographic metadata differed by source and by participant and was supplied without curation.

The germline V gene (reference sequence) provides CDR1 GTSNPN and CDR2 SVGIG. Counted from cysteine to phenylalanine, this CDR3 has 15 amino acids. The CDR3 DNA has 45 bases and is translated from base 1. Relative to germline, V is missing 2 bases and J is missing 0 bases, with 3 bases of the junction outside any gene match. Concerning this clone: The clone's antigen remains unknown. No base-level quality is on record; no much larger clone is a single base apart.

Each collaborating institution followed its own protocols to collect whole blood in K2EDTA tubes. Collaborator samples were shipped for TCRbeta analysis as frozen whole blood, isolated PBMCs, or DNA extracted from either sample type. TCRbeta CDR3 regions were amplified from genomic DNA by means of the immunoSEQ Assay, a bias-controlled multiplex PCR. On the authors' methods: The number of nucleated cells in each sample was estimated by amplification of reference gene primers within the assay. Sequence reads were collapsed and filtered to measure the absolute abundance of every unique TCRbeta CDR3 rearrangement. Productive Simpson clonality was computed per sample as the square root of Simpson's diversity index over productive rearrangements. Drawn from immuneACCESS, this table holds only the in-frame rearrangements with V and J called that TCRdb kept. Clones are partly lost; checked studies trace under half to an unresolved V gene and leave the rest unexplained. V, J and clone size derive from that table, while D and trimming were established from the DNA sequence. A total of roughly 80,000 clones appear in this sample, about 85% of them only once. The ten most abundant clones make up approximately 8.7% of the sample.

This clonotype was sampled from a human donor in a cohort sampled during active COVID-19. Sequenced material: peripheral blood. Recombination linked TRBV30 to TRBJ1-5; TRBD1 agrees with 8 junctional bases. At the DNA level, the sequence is TGTGCCTGGAGTCCAGGGGGCTATAGCAATCAGCCCCAGCATTTT. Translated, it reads CAWSPGGYSNQPQHF.